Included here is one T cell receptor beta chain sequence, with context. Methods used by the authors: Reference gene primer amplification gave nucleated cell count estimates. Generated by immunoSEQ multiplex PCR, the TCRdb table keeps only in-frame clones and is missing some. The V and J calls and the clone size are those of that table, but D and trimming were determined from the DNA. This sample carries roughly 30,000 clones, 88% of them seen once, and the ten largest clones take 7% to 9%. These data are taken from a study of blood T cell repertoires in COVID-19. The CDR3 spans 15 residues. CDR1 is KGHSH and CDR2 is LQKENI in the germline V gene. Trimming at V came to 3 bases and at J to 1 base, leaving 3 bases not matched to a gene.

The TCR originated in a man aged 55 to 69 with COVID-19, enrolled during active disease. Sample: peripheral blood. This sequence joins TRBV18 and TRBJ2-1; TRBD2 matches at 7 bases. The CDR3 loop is CASSPPSGSYNEQFF. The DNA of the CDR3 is TGTGCCAGCTCACCCCCTAGCGGATCCTACAATGAGCAGTTCTTC.